The TCR beta chain under discussion was sequenced for a study of T-cell memory formation after mild COVID-19. Turning to the study itself: Largely, the TCR clusters proved donor specific. Study findings and constraints: Specificity for SARS-CoV-2 was not confirmed among the second-wave clones peaking on day 37. Contracting CD4+ clones lay largely in CM and EM, with CD8+ ones residing in EMRA. Later expanders leaned CD4+, whereas clones that contracted between day 15 and 85 were balanced CD4/CD8.

TCRdb redid the calling of the 5' RACE reads with MiXCR, one entry per CDR3 protein. Here the sample spans approximately 150,000 distinct CDR3 sequences, approximately 5.7% being singletons. This clonotype was seen at least ten times. Its antigen is undetermined. The CDR3 runs 14 residues. Germline-derived CDR1 and CDR2 are SGHRS and YFSETQ. V lost 2 bases to trimming and J lost 5 bases; unmatched junction nucleotides: 6. This TCR derives from an adult woman who had mild COVID-19 (a few samples of this study predate the infection). Cell type and time point are not known. The chain has TRBV5-1 and TRBJ1-2; 7 bases are shared with TRBD1. Sequencing was performed on PBMCs or a T cell subset sorted from them (not recorded which). The CDR3 coding sequence is TGCGCCAGCAGCTTCCGGGACAGAGATTATGGCTACACCTTC. Its protein product is CASSFRDRDYGYTF.